These 32 T cell receptor beta chains share one sample of origin, sequenced in a study of cytomegalovirus exposure and HLA in healthy donors. PCR was performed using 60 Vbeta and 13 Jbeta primers. Libraries were prepared by immunoSEQ multiplex PCR; TCRdb keeps only in-frame clonotypes and omits some of them. The repertoire includes 140,000 to 150,000 clones, about 82% of them detected once, and nearly 3.5% sits in the top ten. The source material was PBMCs. The receptors here all came from a male donor in good health and CMV-seronegative.

The chain uses TRBV7-9 and TRBJ2-5; 9 positions agree with TRBD1. The trim removed 1 base at V and 7 bases at J, leaving 4 bases unmatched. Germline values: CDR1 SEHNR, CDR2 FQNEAQ (reference sequence). The length of the CDR3 is 14 residues. The CDR3 region is CASSLGQGVRTQYF. In nucleotides, the CDR3 is TGTGCCAGCAGCTTAGGACAGGGGGTAAGGACCCAGTACTTC.

This clone came up a few times. V usage is TRBV6-1 and J usage is TRBJ1-5, with 8 bases aligning to TRBD1. The germline V gene encodes CDR1 MNHNS and CDR2 SASEGT. The CDR3 consists of 14 residues. J lost 7 bases, V lost 4 bases, and 6 bases had no gene match. The CDR3 sequence: CASSATGAGQPQHF. CDR3 nucleotide sequence: TGTGCCAGCAGTGCGACAGGGGCAGGACAGCCCCAGCATTTT.

The chain has TRBV7-3 and TRBJ2-2; 10 bases fit TRBD2. Germline V gene lookup returns CDR1 SGHTA and CDR2 FQGTGA. V lost 0 bases and J lost 5; bases outside the gene matches: 15. The CDR3 sequence is 20 residues long. DNA of the CDR3: TGTGCCAGCAGCTTAACGTCGTCAAGTGTAACACTAGCGGGGACCGGGGAGCTGTTTTTT. Its translation: CASSLTSSSVTLAGTGELFF.

This clone was detected only once. V is TRBV5-4 and J is TRBJ2-1; the D is unclear. Between the trimmed V and J ends, which lost 0 bases and 8 bases, there was a span of 12 bases. Germline CDR1 SGHNT, CDR2 YYREEE (reference sequence). The CDR3 extends over 14 amino acids. Here the CDR3 DNA reads TGTGCCAGCAGCTTGGAACCGTCTCGGGATGAGCAGTTCTTC. Translation: CASSLEPSRDEQFF.

The rearrangement uses TRBV19 and TRBJ2-6, with 9 positions matching TRBD1. V was pared by 8 bases and J by 0 bases, with 2 bases of the junction left unmatched. The germline gives CDR1 LNHDA, CDR2 SQIVND (reference sequence). The CDR3 consists of 15 residues. As DNA, the CDR3 is TGTGCCAGTGGGACAGGGTACTCTGGGGCCAACGTCCTGACTTTC. It codes for CASGTGYSGANVLTF.

The chain links TRBV10-3 to TRBJ2-7; 10 nucleotides line up with TRBD1. CDR3 length: 18 residues. The germline V gene has CDR1 ENHRY and CDR2 SYGVKD. After removal of 0 bases from V and 0 bases from J, the junction contained 8 bases not matched to a gene. The CDR3 coding sequence is TGTGCCATCAGTGAGTCACCCCGACAGGGGGCTTACTCCTACGAGCAGTACTTC. It yields the protein CAISESPRQGAYSYEQYF.

This chain uses TRBV5-1 with TRBJ2-3; 12 nucleotides line up with TRBD2. The CDR3 covers 15 residues. Germline V gene data show CDR1 as SGHRS and CDR2 as YFSETQ. V dropped 7 bases and J dropped 1; count of bases not matched to a gene: 4. DNA of the CDR3: TGCGCCAGCTCTCGGACTAGCGGGGGCACAGATACGCAGTATTTT. Residues: CASSRTSGGTDTQYF. Using reference TRBV5-1 and TRBJ2-3 for the parts outside the CDR3, the full variable domain is KAGVTQTPRYLIKTRGQQVTLSCSPISGHRSVSWYQQTPGQGLQFLFEYFSETQRNKGNFPGRFSGRQFSNSRSEMNVSTLELGDSALYLCASSRTSGGTDTQYFGPGTRLTVL.

V gene TRBV6-5 combines with J gene TRBJ1-3; no definite D call. CDR1 and CDR2 (germline): MNHEY, SVGAGI. Trimming shortened V by 0 bases and J by 0 bases, and 6 bases separated the two germline ends. This CDR3 comprises 15 residues. The CDR3 coding sequence is TGTGCCAGCAGTTACTCTCTGAGCTCTGGAAACACCATATATTTT. It encodes CASSYSLSSGNTIYF.

The rearrangement links TRBV28 to TRBJ2-7; TRBD1 agrees at 8 bases. The V gene end was trimmed by 5 bases and the J gene end by 6 bases; junction bases not matched to a gene: 15. Germline CDR1 MDHEN, CDR2 SYDVKM. The CDR3 spans 16 residues. The CDR3 DNA reads TGTGCCAGCAGTCACAGGGGGGTTGGAAACTGGATCGAGCAGTACTTC. It specifies CASSHRGVGNWIEQYF.

This chain connects TRBV28 to TRBJ2-2; 9 positions match TRBD1. After removal of 8 bases from V and 5 bases from J, the junction contained 6 bases not matched to a gene. This CDR3 has 14 amino acids. CDR1 MDHEN and CDR2 SYDVKM come from the germline V gene. The CDR3 nucleotides read TGTGCCAGCGATTCGGACAGGGGAACCGGGGAGCTGTTTTTT. This encodes CASDSDRGTGELFF.

This clone was seen a handful of times. The V call is TRBV6-4, the J call TRBJ1-5; 7 nucleotides line up with TRBD1. After removal of 4 bases from V and 6 bases from J, the junction contained 6 bases not matched to a gene. The CDR3 loop spans 14 amino acids. The germline V gene has CDR1 MRHNA and CDR2 SNTAGT. Here the CDR3 reads CASSAGTEGQPQHF. In DNA form, the CDR3 reads TGTGCCAGCAGTGCCGGGACAGAGGGTCAGCCCCAGCATTTT.

The chain employs TRBV19 and TRBJ2-1, with 12 positions matching TRBD2. Looked up from germline, CDR1 is LNHDA and CDR2 is SQIVND (reference sequence). Trimming took 5 bases from V and 6 from J; bases not matched to a gene: 2. This CDR3 is 14 amino acids long. For the CDR3, the DNA is TGTGCCAGTAGTTCGGGACTAGCGGGCAATGAGCAGTTCTTC. Protein: CASSSGLAGNEQFF.

This clone has a single count. This sequence joins TRBV28 and TRBJ2-1; D possibly corresponds to TRBD2 (6 bases). Trimming removed 6 bases at V and 10 bases at J, with 22 bases between. The CDR3 runs to 15 residues. CDR1 is MDHEN and CDR2 is SYDVKM in the germline V gene. CDR3 coding DNA: TGTGCCAGCAGGCCCCCAGGAGGGAGCGGTTGGGAGCAGTTCTTC. As protein: CASRPPGGSGWEQFF.

This clone showed up just once. The V gene is TRBV10-3, the J gene TRBJ1-4; maybe TRBD1 (5 bases). The CDR3 consists of 13 residues. Trimming took off 11 bases at V and 6 bases at J, with 16 bases between the two ends. Germline CDR1 and CDR2: ENHRY and SYGVKD. CDR3 residues: CASRGRLDEKLFF. The CDR3 nucleotides read TGTGCCTCCCGGGGGAGACTCGATGAAAAACTGTTTTTT.

This clone was recorded a few times. The chain links TRBV4-3 to TRBJ2-2; weak D call: TRBD1 (5 bases). The V and J ends lost 0 bases and 5 bases respectively, with 7 bases between them. CDR1 is LGHNA and CDR2 is YSLEER in the germline V gene. This CDR3 is built from 14 residues. CDR3 bases: TGCGCCAGCAGCCAAGAGGGGCTAACCGGGGAGCTGTTTTTT. This gives the protein CASSQEGLTGELFF.

This clone showed up just a few times. The rearrangement uses TRBV19 and TRBJ1-1; a possible D gene is TRBD1 (6 bases). Germline assignment: CDR1 LNHDA and CDR2 SQIVND (reference sequence). V shed 0 bases and J shed 5 bases, with 16 bases lying between them. The CDR3 runs to 16 residues. CDR3 sequence: CASSIDPDSRGTEAFF. CDR3 nucleotide sequence: TGTGCCAGTAGTATAGACCCGGACAGTAGAGGAACTGAAGCTTTCTTT.

This chain joins TRBV9 and TRBJ2-1, with 8 bases fitting TRBD2. CDR1 is SGDLS and CDR2 is YYNGEE in the germline V gene. Germline trimming cut 6 bases from V and 8 bases from J; bases unmatched to any gene: 16. This CDR3 has 16 amino acids. The CDR3: CASTPKSGSGTHEQFF. CDR3 bases: TGTGCCAGCACCCCGAAAAGCGGGAGTGGTACGCATGAGCAGTTCTTC.

The gene calls are TRBV9 and TRBJ2-2; TRBD1 matches at 7 bases. The CDR3 sequence is 17 residues long. Germline V CDR1 and CDR2: SGDLS, YYNGEE. Unmatched junction bases numbered 10, after V lost 3 bases and J lost 2 bases. CDR3 sequence reads: CASSAKTGTANTGELFF. CDR3 nucleotide sequence: TGTGCCAGCAGCGCCAAAACCGGGACAGCAAACACCGGGGAGCTGTTTTTT.

The genes are TRBV9 and TRBJ2-7; the match to TRBD2 covers 14 bases. This CDR3 comprises 16 residues. In germline, CDR1 is SGDLS, CDR2 YYNGEE. V lost 3 bases, J lost 7 bases, and 9 bases stayed unmatched. CDR3 sequence (DNA): TGTGCCAGCAGCGCGCGCGGGACTAGCGGGAGACAGGAGCAGTACTTC. Translated, it gives CASSARGTSGRQEQYF.

The chain uses TRBV19 and TRBJ2-5; TRBD1 might be the D (8 bases). CDR1 and CDR2 (germline): LNHDA, SQIVND (reference sequence). V was pared by 5 bases and J by 5 bases, with 18 bases between. The CDR3 consists of 15 residues. CDR3 bases: TGTGCCAGTAGTCGTTATGGACAGGGAGGGGAGACCCAGTACTTC. Encoded protein: CASSRYGQGGETQYF.

The chain is built from TRBV2 and TRBJ1-2; 7 bases align to TRBD1. Germline V CDR1 and CDR2: SNHLY, FYNNEI. V lost 6 bases and J lost 0; bases outside the gene matches: 4. The CDR3 extends over 14 amino acids. The CDR3 DNA is TGTGCCAGCAGCGGGGACAGAGCTAACTATGGCTACACCTTC. Residues: CASSGDRANYGYTF.

This clone was counted a few times. The chain joins TRBV7-8 to TRBJ2-1; D perhaps matches TRBD2 (6 bases). The CDR3 sequence is 15 residues long. V lost 5 bases and J lost 8, with 19 bases in between. In germline, CDR1 is SGHVS, CDR2 FQNEAQ. CDR3 in amino acids: CASSRDSPQVDEQFF. The CDR3 nucleotides are TGTGCCAGCAGCCGGGACTCCCCTCAAGTAGATGAGCAGTTCTTC.

The gene calls are TRBV27 and TRBJ1-1; D remains ambiguous. The CDR3 has 15 amino acids. CDR1 and CDR2 (germline): MNHEY, SMNVEV (reference sequence). Trimming removed 0 bases at V and 2 bases at J, with 10 bases between. The CDR3 reads CASSLSGRENTEAFF. The CDR3, as DNA: TGTGCCAGCAGTTTATCGGGCCGGGAAAACACTGAAGCTTTCTTT.

V and J are TRBV4-3 and TRBJ2-1; 12 positions agree with TRBD2. After removal of 0 bases from V and 9 bases from J, the junction contained 6 bases not matched to a gene. This CDR3 region has 16 residues. Germline values: CDR1 LGHNA, CDR2 YSLEER. CDR3 coding DNA: TGCGCCAGCAGCCAAGATAGACTAGCGGGAGAGGCTGAGCAGTTCTTC. Translating gives CASSQDRLAGEAEQFF.

This chain links TRBV6-1 with TRBJ1-6; a weak D match, TRBD1 (6 bases). The germline V and J ends were trimmed by 4 bases and 5 bases, with 21 bases remaining between them. Germline V gene sequence: CDR1 MNHNS, CDR2 SASEGT. The CDR3 totals 18 residues. CDR3 amino acids: CASSGLGAPRVNNSPLHF. Here the CDR3 DNA reads TGTGCCAGCAGTGGTTTGGGGGCACCGCGAGTGAATAATTCACCCCTCCACTTT.

The chain is built from TRBV2 and TRBJ2-6, with 9 bases that match TRBD2. The germline gives CDR1 SNHLY, CDR2 FYNNEI. The V segment lost 8 bases and the J segment 3 bases; nucleotides outside the gene matches: 11. There are 17 residues in the CDR3. The CDR3, as DNA: TGTGCCAGCGATGGTGATAGCGGGAGTTATGGGGCCAACGTCCTGACTTTC. It translates to CASDGDSGSYGANVLTF.

The chain recombines TRBV28 with TRBJ1-5; a possible D gene is TRBD1 (6 bases). In germline, CDR1 is MDHEN, CDR2 SYDVKM. This CDR3 has 20 residues. V was shortened by 0 bases and J by 3 bases, with 24 bases between the two germline ends. This CDR3 is CASSLWYGVARGPSNQPQHF. The CDR3 DNA sequence: TGTGCCAGCAGTTTATGGTACGGTGTTGCCAGGGGACCTTCCAATCAGCCCCAGCATTTT.

This clone was counted a single time. The chain links TRBV2 to TRBJ1-2, with D possibly being TRBD1 (6 bases). The CDR3 runs 13 residues. From germline, CDR1 is SNHLY and CDR2 FYNNEI. V was shortened by 7 bases and J by 4 bases, with 13 bases between the two germline ends. DNA for the CDR3: TGTGCCAGCACTTTTGAGACAGGCTATGGCTACACCTTC. It yields the protein CASTFETGYGYTF.

The V and J genes are TRBV6-6 and TRBJ2-6; 8 bases map to TRBD1. The length of the CDR3 is 15 residues. V trimming: 8 bases; J trimming: 0 bases; junction bases outside the gene matches: 3. Looked up from germline, CDR1 is MNHNY and CDR2 is SVGAGI (reference sequence). The chain's CDR3 is CASRDRSSGANVLTF. The CDR3 DNA is TGTGCCAGCCGGGACAGGAGCTCTGGGGCCAACGTCCTGACTTTC.

The chain couples TRBV5-4 to TRBJ2-5; 8 nucleotides match TRBD2. Germline trimming cut 0 bases from V and 5 bases from J; bases unmatched to any gene: 9. The CDR3 consists of 16 residues. Germline values: CDR1 SGHNT, CDR2 YYREEE (reference sequence). The CDR3 region is CASSLAHQAGDETQYF. The CDR3 nucleotides read TGTGCCAGCAGCTTGGCCCATCAAGCGGGGGATGAGACCCAGTACTTC.

The chain couples TRBV7-3 to TRBJ2-1, with unresolved D. V lost 1 base, J lost 8 bases, and 9 bases lay in between. The CDR3 contains 13 residues. CDR1 and CDR2 from the germline V gene are SGHTA and FQGTGA. CDR3 protein: CASSLKLSHEQFF. CDR3 nucleotide sequence: TGTGCCAGCAGCTTAAAACTCTCCCATGAGCAGTTCTTC.

For the CDR3, the DNA is TGTGCCAGCAGTTACGCCGGGCCCGCGGGGTATGGCTACACCTTC. Translating it yields CASSYAGPAGYGYTF. The V call is TRBV6-5, the J call TRBJ1-2; D not certain. The germline V and J ends were trimmed by 2 bases and 5 bases, with 15 bases remaining between them. CDR3 length: 15 residues. Germline lookup yields CDR1 MNHEY and CDR2 SVGAGI.